The next 23 T cell receptor beta chains were all read from a single sample in a study of identical twins. TCRdb reanalysed the 5' RACE reads using MiXCR and keeps one entry per CDR3 protein. The sample gives 1.5 million to 2 million distinct CDR3 sequences, more than 30% of which show up once; about 0.3% is in the top ten. The sequenced sample was cord blood. These receptors were obtained from a newborn girl in good health.

The V and J genes are TRBV4-1 and TRBJ2-1; no clear D. The germline V and J ends were trimmed by 6 bases and 0 bases, with 15 bases remaining between them. The CDR3 length is 16 residues. The germline gives CDR1 MGHRA, CDR2 YSYEKL. The CDR3 bases are TGCGCCAGCAGGACCGTGTGGGCTAGCTCCTACAATGAGCAGTTCTTC. Encoded protein: CASRTVWASSYNEQFF.

The chain combines TRBV27 with TRBJ2-2; perhaps TRBD2 as D (5 bases). This CDR3 region has 15 residues. Germline loops: CDR1 MNHEY, CDR2 SMNVEV (reference sequence). V dropped 5 bases and J dropped 3 bases, with 13 bases sitting between them. The CDR3 DNA sequence: TGTGCCAGCAGTCGGGTACTAGTGGACACCGGGGAGCTGTTTTTT. Translated, it gives CASSRVLVDTGELFF.

This clonotype showed up just a few times. This chain connects TRBV10-3 to TRBJ2-1; possible D gene TRBD2, 7 bases. Germline values: CDR1 ENHRY, CDR2 SYGVKD. There are 13 residues in the CDR3. The ends were cut back, 11 bases at V and 4 bases at J, with 15 bases in the middle. CDR3 protein: CAVGGTLYNEQFF. As DNA, the CDR3 is TGTGCCGTGGGGGGGACACTTTACAATGAGCAGTTCTTC.

A word on this clonotype: A clone one base away is much larger, so this may be a read error. The V call is TRBV28, the J call TRBJ2-7; D tentatively reads TRBD1 or TRBD2 (5 bases each). CDR1 is MDHEN, CDR2 SYDVKM, per germline. Deletions cut 4 bases from V and 2 bases from J, with 9 bases between. The CDR3 is made up of 13 amino acids. The CDR3 DNA is TGTGCCAGCAGTTGGGACCCCCCCTACGAGCAGTACTTC. Amino acids: CASSWDPPYEQYF.

This clonotype occurred many times. The chain couples TRBV9 to TRBJ2-7, with a possible D match to TRBD1 (6 bases). The germline V gene encodes CDR1 SGDLS and CDR2 YYNGEE. The V gene lost 3 bases and the J gene lost 3 bases, with 10 bases spanning the gap. This CDR3 comprises 13 residues. As DNA, the CDR3 is TGTGCCAGCAGCGCCGGACAGAACTACGAGCAGTACTTC. Its translation is CASSAGQNYEQYF. Full variable domain (outside the CDR3, taken from reference TRBV9 and TRBJ2-7): DSGVTQTPKHLITATGQRVTLRCSPRSGDLSVYWYQQSLDQGLQFLIQYYNGEERAKGNILERFSAQQFPDLHSELNLSSLELGDSALYFCASSAGQNYEQYFGPGTRLTVT.

The V and J genes are TRBV6-1 and TRBJ2-1; 8 bases match TRBD2. Germline V lookup: CDR1 MNHNS, CDR2 SASEGT. The CDR3 is 16 residues long. Trimming removed 4 bases from V and 10 bases from J; junction bases left unmatched: 15. CDR3 DNA sequence: TGTGCCAGCAGTGGCCCCCAGGGACTAGTTCCCCACGAGCAGTTCTTC. It codes for CASSGPQGLVPHEQFF.

This clonotype was observed a few times. The rearrangement uses TRBV5-1 and TRBJ2-4; TRBD2 aligns across 7 bases. The CDR3 loop spans 18 amino acids. The germline CDR1 and CDR2 sequences are SGHRS and YFSETQ. With V trimmed by 2 bases and J by 0 bases, 11 bases remained unmatched. The CDR3 region has the DNA TGCGCCAGCAGCTTCTCTGCGGGGGTCATTCTAGCCAAAAACATTCAGTACTTC. As protein: CASSFSAGVILAKNIQYF.

This clonotype has just one count. J is TRBJ2-7 and V is TRBV20-1, with a tentative D call TRBD2 (6 bases). Germline assignment: CDR1 DFQATT and CDR2 SNEGSKA (reference sequence). This CDR3 is 13 amino acids long. Trimming removed 6 bases at V and 7 bases at J, with 19 bases between. The CDR3: CSAERRVRNEQYF. For the CDR3, the DNA is TGCAGTGCCGAGCGGAGGGTGAGGAATGAGCAGTACTTC.

The CDR3 DNA follows: TGCAGCCCAGGATGGGACCCTGAAGCTTTCTTT. Translated, it gives CSPGWDPEAFF. This chain uses TRBV20-1 with TRBJ1-1; the D gene is possibly TRBD1 (5 bases). This CDR3 is built from 11 residues. Per germline, CDR1 DFQATT and CDR2 SNEGSKA (reference sequence).

This rearrangement joins TRBV29-1 to TRBJ2-4; perhaps TRBD1 as D (8 bases). TRBJ2-7 explains the end of the DNA better; the J call may be wrong. Germline CDR1 SQVTM, CDR2 ANQGSEA. The length of the CDR3 is 14 residues. CDR3 sequence (DNA): TGCAGCGTTGGGAACAGGGGGGGAGGCTACGAGCAGTACTTC. The encoded protein is CSVGNRGGGYEQYF.

The chain joins TRBV20-1 to TRBJ2-2; D unclear. Looked up from germline, CDR1 is DFQATT and CDR2 is SNEGSKA (reference sequence). V gave up 2 bases and J gave up 7 bases, with 11 bases separating them. The CDR3 spans 13 residues. CDR3 protein: CSARQVGRGELFF. DNA for the CDR3: TGCAGTGCTAGACAGGTTGGCCGCGGGGAGCTGTTTTTT.

This CDR3 reads CASSTQGGVQYF. CDR3 in DNA: TGTGCCAGCAGCACCCAGGGAGGGGTTCAGTACTTC. The chain recombines TRBV7-2 with TRBJ2-4, with TRBD2 identical over 7 bases. The CDR3 length is 12 residues. Germline loops: CDR1 SGHTA, CDR2 FQGNSA. V lost 5 bases to trimming and J lost 11 bases; unmatched junction nucleotides: 6.

This clonotype was counted a single time. The V and J genes are TRBV13 and TRBJ2-1; 8 nucleotides align to TRBD2. Germline CDR1 is PRHDT and CDR2 is FYEKMQ (reference sequence). V lost 3 bases to trimming and J lost 7 bases; unmatched junction nucleotides: 17. The CDR3 sequence is 18 residues long. CDR3 region: CASSFFVYRGGFRNEQFF. CDR3 coding DNA: TGTGCCAGCAGCTTTTTTGTTTATCGGGGGGGCTTTAGGAATGAGCAGTTCTTC.

J is TRBJ2-1 and V is TRBV12-3 or TRBV12-4; perhaps TRBD1 as D (5 bases). V dropped 4 bases and J dropped 9 bases, with 31 bases sitting between them. CDR3 length equals 19 residues. The CDR3 bases are TGTGCCAGCAGTTACCCGGCCCCCTGGTTTAGGGGCATTGAATCTGAGCAGTTCTTC. This gives the protein CASSYPAPWFRGIESEQFF.

This clonotype was found a few times. V gene TRBV28 combines with J gene TRBJ2-2; a weak D match, TRBD2 (5 bases). From germline, CDR1 is MDHEN and CDR2 SYDVKM. Between the trimmed V and J ends, which lost 4 bases and 5 bases, there was a span of 8 bases. The CDR3 consists of 13 residues. This CDR3 reads CASSSSLTGELFF. In nucleotides, the CDR3 is TGTGCCAGCAGTTCTAGCTTAACCGGGGAGCTGTTTTTT.

The chain employs TRBV6-6 and TRBJ1-5, with a weak D call TRBD1 (6 bases). The CDR3 runs 15 residues. Per germline, CDR1 MNHNY and CDR2 SVGAGI (reference sequence). The V and J ends lost 2 bases and 4 bases respectively, with 12 bases between them. The CDR3: CASSYPGVLNQPQHF. The CDR3 region has the DNA TGTGCCAGCAGTTACCCAGGGGTCCTTAATCAGCCCCAGCATTTT.

The V gene is TRBV25-1, the J gene TRBJ1-4; weak D call: TRBD1 (5 bases). Trimming cost V 4 bases and J 5 bases, with 17 bases left between them. The CDR3 length is 16 residues. Germline values: CDR1 MGHDK, CDR2 SYGVNS. CDR3 nucleotides: TGTGCCAGCAGTGCGGACCTGCGGCCAGGGAATGAAAAACTGTTTTTT. Translated, it gives CASSADLRPGNEKLFF.

This clonotype came up a few times. The chain uses TRBV20-1 and TRBJ2-1; TRBD2 matches at 8 bases. Germline V gene sequence: CDR1 DFQATT, CDR2 SNEGSKA (reference sequence). V dropped 4 bases and J dropped 0; count of bases not matched to a gene: 2. The CDR3 covers 14 residues. The CDR3 region is CSAITSGSYNEQFF. CDR3 DNA sequence: TGCAGTGCTATAACTAGCGGCTCCTACAATGAGCAGTTCTTC.

In DNA, the CDR3 is TGTGCCAGCAGTCATTACGTGGGACAGGGAAATTCACCCCTCCACTTT. It codes for CASSHYVGQGNSPLHF. The V gene is TRBV7-9, the J gene TRBJ1-6, with 9 bases matching TRBD1. V lost 6 bases and J lost 7; bases outside the gene matches: 10. CDR1 and CDR2 (germline): SEHNR, FQNEAQ (reference sequence). The CDR3 extends over 16 amino acids. The complete variable domain, with remaining parts taken from reference TRBV7-9 and TRBJ1-6, reads DTGVSQNPRHKITKRGQNVTFRCDPISEHNRLYWYRQTLGQGPEFLTYFQNEAQLEKSRLLSDRFSAERPKGSFSTLEIQRTEQGDSAMYLCASSHYVGQGNSPLHFGNGTRLTVT.

This clonotype has only a few counts. V usage is TRBV5-5 and J usage is TRBJ2-1; a possible D gene is TRBD2 (5 bases). Germline-derived CDR1 and CDR2 are SGHKS and YYEKEE (reference sequence). This CDR3 contains 16 residues. Trimming removed 4 bases from V and 0 bases from J, with 14 bases in between. Written as DNA, the CDR3 is TGTGCCAGCAGCCCACGGACTGGACTCTCCTACAATGAGCAGTTCTTC. It is translated as CASSPRTGLSYNEQFF.

Remarks on this clonotype: One end of the junction varies from germline; a read error may be responsible. CDR3 residues: CASSLGGVLGNSPPHF. As DNA, the CDR3 is TGTGCCAGCAGTTTGGGTGGTGTTTTGGGTAATTCACCCCCCCACTTT. This sequence joins TRBV12-3 or TRBV12-4 and TRBJ1-6; unclear D gene. The CDR3 consists of 16 residues.

This clonotype is a singleton in its sample. This chain links TRBV5-6 with TRBJ2-2; 9 bases fit TRBD2. Looked up from germline, CDR1 is SGHDT and CDR2 is YYEEEE. V lost 1 base to trimming and J lost 4 bases; unmatched junction nucleotides: 5. This CDR3 has 16 amino acids. The CDR3, as DNA: TGTGCCAGCAGCTTGCGAGCGGGGGGCGGCACCGGGGAGCTGTTTTTT. This gives the protein CASSLRAGGGTGELFF.

The genes are TRBV30 and TRBJ2-3; D remains ambiguous. This CDR3 is 15 amino acids long. V shed 0 bases and J shed 8 bases, with 18 bases lying between them. Germline loops: CDR1 GTSNPN, CDR2 SVGIG (reference sequence). The CDR3, as DNA: TGTGCCTGGAGTGTACTTAGTCCCCGCAAGGGTACGCAGTATTTT. Amino acids: CAWSVLSPRKGTQYF. Together with reference TRBV30 and TRBJ2-3, the CDR3 gives the full variable domain: SQTIHQWPATLVQPVGSPLSLECTVEGTSNPNLYWYRQAAGRGLQLLFYSVGIGQISSEVPQNLSASRPQDRQFILSSKKLLLSDSGFYLCAWSVLSPRKGTQYFGPGTRLTVL.